The 17 T cell receptor beta chains below were found in one sample sequenced in a study of breast tumors, draining lymph nodes, adjacent tissues (dated by TCRdb to 2016 to 2017). Libraries were made using multiplex PCR. Sequencing was performed on an Illumina HiSeq 2000. TCRdb applied fastp at Q25 and MiXCR to the public reads, then kept only in-frame beta chains. Rows merge per CDR3 protein into single entries with the most common DNA and genes. This sample lists just under 65,000 distinct CDR3 sequences; approximately 57% were detected once. Roughly 19% of the sample is in the top ten clones. Source material: breast tumor tissue. Receptors originate from a female donor with breast cancer. Some clones in this sample may be carry-over from other donors' samples.

The chain recombines TRBV12-3 or TRBV12-4 with TRBJ1-2; D might be TRBD1 (5 bases). CDR3 length: 15 amino acids. Trimming pared 5 bases from V and 2 bases from J, leaving 15 bases between. The CDR3 here is CASSRLQGSNYGYTF. CDR3 bases: TGTGCCAGCAGTCGCCTGCAGGGCTCGAACTATGGCTACACCTTC.

This clonotype was detected ten times or more. This chain uses TRBV10-2 with TRBJ2-6; no reliable D call. Germline loops: CDR1 WSHSY, CDR2 SAAADI. CDR3 size: 11 residues. The ends were cut back, 7 bases at V and 4 bases at J, with 2 bases in the middle. The CDR3 sequence: CASTGANVLTF. For the CDR3, the DNA is TGCGCCAGCACAGGGGCCAACGTCCTGACTTTC.

The chain recombines TRBV6-5 with TRBJ2-7; D may be TRBD1 (5 bases). Per the germline V gene, CDR1 is MNHEY and CDR2 is SVGAGI. This CDR3 is 14 amino acids long. V was cut by 5 bases and J by 1 base, with 12 bases left in between. In DNA form, the CDR3 reads TGTGCCAGCAGTGAGCAGGGTCGGTCCTACGAGCAGTACTTC. It yields the protein CASSEQGRSYEQYF.

The chain joins TRBV7-3 to TRBJ1-3; TRBD1 is a possible D gene (6 bases). Germline lookup yields CDR1 SGHTA and CDR2 FQGTGA. V was shortened by 7 bases and J by 11 bases, with 24 bases between the two germline ends. This CDR3 spans 15 amino acids. The CDR3 loop reads CASTFPGGSGYAIYF. The CDR3 DNA sequence: TGTGCCAGCACGTTCCCCGGGGGCTCTGGATACGCCATATATTTT.

V usage is TRBV12-3 or TRBV12-4 and J usage is TRBJ2-7; 8 bases line up with TRBD1. This CDR3 is 15 amino acids long. The V segment lost 2 bases and the J segment 2 bases; nucleotides outside the gene matches: 5. CDR3 bases: TGTGCCAGCAGTTTAAGGGGACAGGCTCCCTACGAGCAGTACTTC. This codes for CASSLRGQAPYEQYF.

This clonotype was counted ten times or more. The chain employs TRBV20-1 and TRBJ1-1; D remains ambiguous. Trimming removed 4 bases at V and 9 bases at J, with 12 bases between. CDR1 and CDR2 from the germline V gene are DFQATT and SNEGSKA (reference sequence). The CDR3 sequence is 11 residues long. The CDR3 nucleotides are TGCAGTGCTAACTGGGTACTGAAAGCTTTCTTT. Translation gives CSANWVLKAFF.

This clonotype was observed many times. The chain links TRBV7-9 to TRBJ2-7; tentatively, D is TRBD2 (5 bases). The CDR3 has 13 residues. Germline-derived CDR1 and CDR2 are SEHNR and FQNEAQ (reference sequence). Between the trimmed V and J ends, which lost 5 bases and 3 bases, there was a span of 11 bases. The CDR3 sequence is CASSQSGNYEQYF. The DNA of the CDR3 is TGTGCCAGCAGCCAGAGCGGCAACTACGAGCAGTACTTC.

The chain employs TRBV15 and TRBJ1-5, with D possibly matching TRBD1 (5 bases). The germline V gene has CDR1 LNHNV and CDR2 YYDKDF (reference sequence). This CDR3 region has 15 residues. The V gene lost 6 bases and the J gene lost 3 bases, with 15 bases spanning the gap. The CDR3, as DNA: TGTGCCACCAGTGTCTCGGGGGGTTCCAATCAGCCCCAGCATTTT. Protein: CATSVSGGSNQPQHF. Combining the CDR3 with reference TRBV15 and TRBJ1-5 gives the whole variable domain DAMVIQNPRYQVTQFGKPVTLSCSQTLNHNVMYWYQQKSSQAPKLLFHYYDKDFNNEADTPDNFQSRRPNTSFCFLDIRSPGLGDTAMYLCATSVSGGSNQPQHFGDGTRLSIL.

The chain combines TRBV10-3 with TRBJ2-5; no definite D call. The length of the CDR3 is 13 residues. The V gene lost 2 bases and the J gene lost 3 bases, with 7 bases spanning the gap. Germline assignment: CDR1 ENHRY and CDR2 SYGVKD. In nucleotides, the CDR3 is TGTGCCATCAGTGAGGGGTGGGAAGAGACCCAGTACTTC. Amino acid sequence: CAISEGWEETQYF.

This chain joins TRBV20-1 and TRBJ2-7; the D is unclear. Trimming shortened V by 7 bases and J by 0 bases, and 13 bases separated the two germline ends. In germline, CDR1 is DFQATT, CDR2 SNEGSKA (reference sequence). The length of the CDR3 is 13 residues. The CDR3 region is CSGQKISSYEQYF. CDR3 DNA: TGCAGTGGGCAGAAAATCAGCTCCTACGAGCAGTACTTC.

This clonotype was recorded many times. The chain links TRBV20-1 to TRBJ2-5; 9 positions agree with TRBD1. The CDR3 extends over 12 amino acids. Germline V lookup: CDR1 DFQATT, CDR2 SNEGSKA (reference sequence). The CDR3 DNA follows: TGCAGAACCGGGACAGGGAAAGAGACCCAGTACTTC. As protein: CRTGTGKETQYF.

A few counts support this clonotype. This chain connects TRBV12-3 or TRBV12-4 to TRBJ1-1; D not certain. V lost 1 base, J lost 3 bases, and 9 bases lay in between. The CDR3 spans 14 residues. The CDR3 nucleotides are TGTGCCAGCAGTTTAGGTGTGGAGGACACTGAAGCTTTCTTT. Translating gives CASSLGVEDTEAFF.

This clonotype was seen at least ten times. The chain employs TRBV20-1 and TRBJ2-1; D tentatively fits TRBD1 or TRBD2 (5 bases each). The CDR3 covers 14 residues. Deletions cut 3 bases from V and 6 bases from J, with 15 bases between. CDR1 and CDR2 from the germline V gene are DFQATT and SNEGSKA (reference sequence). As DNA, the CDR3 is TGCAGTGCTAGTAGGGACCAGGGTCGCAATGAGCAGTTCTTC. It encodes CSASRDQGRNEQFF.

This clonotype was seen at least ten times. In DNA form, the CDR3 reads TGCAGTGCTCTTTTGGACAGGCTCTCTGGAAACACCATATATTTT. The encoded protein is CSALLDRLSGNTIYF. This chain connects TRBV20-1 to TRBJ1-3; TRBD1 matches at 7 bases. CDR3 length equals 15 residues. Germline V CDR1 and CDR2: DFQATT, SNEGSKA (reference sequence). V lost 5 bases and J lost 0; bases outside the gene matches: 7.

V is TRBV20-1 and J is TRBJ2-1; D is possibly TRBD1 (5 bases). The V end lost 0 bases, the J end lost 7 bases, and 13 bases lay between the germline ends. Germline assignment: CDR1 DFQATT and CDR2 SNEGSKA (reference sequence). This CDR3 is built from 14 residues. CDR3: CSARDGADKNEQFF. The CDR3 nucleotides read TGCAGTGCTAGAGATGGGGCCGACAAGAATGAGCAGTTCTTC.

This clonotype was seen ten or more times. The V call is TRBV20-1, the J call TRBJ2-1; 7 bases agree with TRBD1. CDR1 and CDR2 from the germline V gene are DFQATT and SNEGSKA (reference sequence). This CDR3 spans 15 amino acids. J lost 10 bases, V lost 2 bases, and 14 bases had no gene match. The CDR3 protein is CSARPTGNLRGEQFF. In nucleotides, the CDR3 is TGCAGTGCTAGACCGACAGGGAACTTAAGGGGGGAGCAGTTCTTC.

The chain is built from TRBV13 and TRBJ1-3; D uncertain. Between the trimmed V and J ends, which lost 5 bases and 0 bases, there was a span of 14 bases. Looked up from germline, CDR1 is PRHDT and CDR2 is FYEKMQ (reference sequence). This CDR3 is built from 16 residues. The CDR3: CASSPPGLSSGNTIYF. CDR3 coding DNA: TGTGCCAGCAGCCCACCTGGACTGAGCTCTGGAAACACCATATATTTT.